These T cell receptor beta chains were read from a single sample in a study of metastatic and nonmetastatic thyroid tumors. TCRdb re-called the PCR reads with MiXCR. The profile covers about 20,000 clones, with about 20% appearing a single time and 8.1% taken by the ten largest. Sequencing used adjacent normal tissue. All receptors derive from a female donor with papillary thyroid cancer or a benign thyroid nodule (not recorded which). Some clones in this sample may be carry-over from other donors' samples. The CDR3 runs from the conserved cysteine through the conserved F or W. A D gene is named only where the DNA matches it firmly. The size field is filled for only some rows; it gives once, few, many or a size class.

J gene: TRBJ2-5
V gene: TRBV20-1
D gene: NA
clone size: NA
CDR3 DNA: TGCAGTGCTAGAGGCGGCCAGGTAGAGACCCAGTACTTC
CDR3 protein: CSARGGQVETQYF

J gene: TRBJ1-5
V gene: TRBV2
D gene: TRBD1
clone size: NA
CDR3 DNA: TGTGCCAGCAGTGAAGCCCGGACAGGGTTTAATCAGCCCCAGCATTTT
CDR3 protein: CASSEARTGFNQPQHF

J gene: TRBJ2-7
V gene: TRBV20-1
D gene: NA
clone size: few
CDR3 DNA: TGCAGTGCCCGTAGGTCCAGCGTGGGGTACGAGCAGTACTTC
CDR3 protein: CSARRSSVGYEQYF

J gene: TRBJ2-7
V gene: TRBV11-2
D gene: NA
clone size: NA
CDR3 DNA: TGTGCCAGCAGCCCCACGGGGTACGAGCAGTACTTC
CDR3 protein: CASSPTGYEQYF

J gene: TRBJ1-6
V gene: TRBV5-8
D gene: NA
clone size: many
CDR3 DNA: TGTGCCAGCAGCTTGGAAACTCTAAGGGGTTCACCCCTCCACTTT
CDR3 protein: CASSLETLRGSPLHF

J gene: TRBJ2-1
V gene: TRBV2
D gene: NA
clone size: few
CDR3 DNA: TGTGCCAGCAGTCGTGGGGGATATGAGCAGTTCTTC
CDR3 protein: CASSRGGYEQFF

J gene: TRBJ1-5
V gene: TRBV6-2/TRBV6-3
D gene: NA
clone size: many
CDR3 DNA: TGTGCCAGCAGCCTCTTGGGGGGCAATCAGCCCCAGCATTTT
CDR3 protein: CASSLLGGNQPQHF

J gene: TRBJ2-7
V gene: TRBV28
D gene: TRBD1
clone size: medium-sized
CDR3 DNA: TGTGCCAGCAGTTACCCCGGACAGGTCTACGAGCAGTACTTC
CDR3 protein: CASSYPGQVYEQYF

J gene: TRBJ2-7
V gene: TRBV27
D gene: NA
clone size: many
CDR3 DNA: TGTGCCAGCAGATCATCCTCCTACGAGCAGTACTTC
CDR3 protein: CASRSSSYEQYF

J gene: TRBJ2-7
V gene: TRBV2
D gene: TRBD2
clone size: few
CDR3 DNA: TGTGCCAGCAGCACGAGAATAGCGGGAGTCCACGAGCAGTACTTC
CDR3 protein: CASSTRIAGVHEQYF

J gene: TRBJ2-2
V gene: TRBV6-4
D gene: NA
clone size: NA
CDR3 DNA: TGTGCCAGCAGTGACAGGGACACCGGGGAGCTGTTTTTT
CDR3 protein: CASSDRDTGELFF

J gene: TRBJ2-7
V gene: TRBV6-2/TRBV6-3
D gene: TRBD2
clone size: NA
CDR3 DNA: TGTGCCAGTCTCGGGACTAGTGGCTACGAGCAGTACTTC
CDR3 protein: CASLGTSGYEQYF

J gene: TRBJ2-3
V gene: TRBV5-4
D gene: TRBD2
clone size: NA
CDR3 DNA: TGTGCCAGCAGCCCAGGGAGGGAGACAGATACGCAGTATTTT
CDR3 protein: CASSPGRETDTQYF

J gene: TRBJ1-2
V gene: TRBV27
D gene: TRBD1
clone size: NA
CDR3 DNA: TGTGCCAGCAGGGACAGGGGATACTATGGCTACACCTTC
CDR3 protein: CASRDRGYYGYTF

J gene: TRBJ2-3
V gene: TRBV5-1
D gene: NA
clone size: NA
CDR3 DNA: TGCGCCAGCAGCTTGGAGCAGGCCCTTAGGACAGATACGCAGTATTTT
CDR3 protein: CASSLEQALRTDTQYF

J gene: TRBJ2-2
V gene: TRBV27
D gene: TRBD2
clone size: medium-sized
CDR3 DNA: TGTGCCAGCAGCTTAAGGGGGAGCGGGAGGGGGAACACCGGGGAGCTGTTTTTT
CDR3 protein: CASSLRGSGRGNTGELFF

J gene: TRBJ2-3
V gene: TRBV9
D gene: TRBD2
clone size: many
CDR3 DNA: TGTGCCAGCAGCTCCGGGACTAGCGTCACAGATACGCAGTATTTT
CDR3 protein: CASSSGTSVTDTQYF